The present T cell receptor (beta chain) was sequenced within a study of early T cells in non-severe SARS-CoV-2 infection. Each CDR3 protein is one row after TCRdb ran MiXCR on the 5' RACE reads. The sample has some 58,000 distinct CDR3 sequences, about an eighth seen once. The CDR3 consists of 14 residues. Between the trimmed V and J ends, which lost 0 bases and 4 bases, there was a span of 10 bases. CDR1 and CDR2 from the germline V gene are SGHRS and YFSETQ. Material: whole blood. The sequence came from an adult who was a healthcare worker with PCR-confirmed SARS-CoV-2 infection or an uninfected control (not recorded which). This chain uses TRBV5-1 with TRBJ2-5; tentatively, D is TRBD1 (6 bases). The CDR3 region is CASSLGQVLETQYF. Here the CDR3 DNA reads TGCGCCAGCAGCTTGGGACAGGTACTAGAGACCCAGTACTTC.